A selection of T cell receptor beta chains follows, all from one sample in a study of cytomegalovirus exposure and HLA in healthy donors. This table comes from immunoSEQ multiplex PCR, and its TCRdb copy is limited to in-frame clones, with some not included. The sample gives about 160,000 clones, approximately 78% of which show up once; about 0.89% is in the top ten. The sample taken for sequencing was PBMCs. These receptors were collected from a girl aged 2 to 10 in good health and CMV-seropositive. Each CDR3 is given with its conserved first and last residue. A D gene is named only where the DNA matches it firmly. Clone size is given for some rows only: seen once, a few or many times, or a class if the clone is expanded.

TRBD2	TRBV7-9	-	TRBJ2-3	TGTGCCAGCAGCTTAGACGGGGGGGCGGACACAGATACGCAGTATTTT	CASSLDGGADTDTQYF
-	TRBV29-1	-	TRBJ2-3	TGCAGCGTTGCGGACAGTGGGGAGTGGGATACGCAGTATTTT	CSVADSGEWDTQYF
TRBD2	TRBV5-1	-	TRBJ2-3	TGCGCCAGCAGCTTGGTTCTAGCGGGGACAGATACGCAGTATTTT	CASSLVLAGTDTQYF
-	TRBV10-2	-	TRBJ1-5	TGCGCCAGCAGAGAAGACGGGGGGTCCAATCAGCCCCAGCATTTT	CASREDGGSNQPQHF
-	TRBV5-4	-	TRBJ1-1	TGTGCCAGCAGCTTACGGTACAGGATGAACACTGAAGCTTTCTTT	CASSLRYRMNTEAFF
-	TRBV27	-	TRBJ2-3	TGTGCCAGCAGTGCAGGGGTTGGATTAGATACGCAGTATTTT	CASSAGVGLDTQYF
-	TRBV9	-	TRBJ1-4	TGTGCCAGCAGCTCCAGATCTGCAACTAATGAAAAACTGTTTTTT	CASSSRSATNEKLFF
TRBD2	TRBV4-2	few	TRBJ2-7	TGTGCCAGCAGCCGCGGACTAGCGGGAGCCCACGAGCAGTACTTC	CASSRGLAGAHEQYF
-	TRBV30	-	TRBJ1-3	TGTGCCTGGAGTTTGAGGTGGGACACCATATATTTT	CAWSLRWDTIYF
-	TRBV5-4	few	TRBJ2-1	TGTGCCAGCAGCTCCGAGCGCTTCGGCTCCTACAATGAGCAGTTCTTC	CASSSERFGSYNEQFF
-	TRBV4-2	-	TRBJ1-1	TGTGCCAGCAGCCAAGTGGGGCAGGGAAACACTGAAGCTTTCTTT	CASSQVGQGNTEAFF
-	TRBV27	-	TRBJ2-7	TGTGCCAGCCATGCTCACAGGGCGAACGAGCAGTACTTC	CASHAHRANEQYF
TRBD1	TRBV4-1	-	TRBJ1-4	TGCGCCAGCAGCCCGACAGGGTTTAATGAAAAACTGTTTTTT	CASSPTGFNEKLFF
-	TRBV15	-	TRBJ2-2	TGTGCCACCAGCAGAGATTTGCGGGGGAACACCGGGGAGCTGTTTTTT	CATSRDLRGNTGELFF
-	TRBV2	-	TRBJ2-5	TGTGCCAGCAGGAGCAGGGTCGTTGTCGAGACCCAGTACTTC	CASRSRVVVETQYF
TRBD2	TRBV9	-	TRBJ2-2	TGTGCCAGCAGCGTCGAGTCGAGGACTAGCGGGATGAACACCGGGGAGCTGTTTTTT	CASSVESRTSGMNTGELFF
-	TRBV27	-	TRBJ2-1	TGTGCCAGCAGTTTATACGGTACCTACAATGAGCAGTTCTTC	CASSLYGTYNEQFF
TRBD1	TRBV27	-	TRBJ1-1	TGTGCCAGCCGGGACAGGGGTCGGGACACTGAAGCTTTCTTT	CASRDRGRDTEAFF
TRBD2	TRBV2	-	TRBJ2-7	TGTGCCAGCAGTGAGGTCCCGACTAGCGGGATTCACGAGCAGTACTTC	CASSEVPTSGIHEQYF
TRBD2	TRBV30	-	TRBJ2-5	TGTGCCTGGAGTAAGGCGGGAGAGGGGGAGACCCAGTACTTC	CAWSKAGEGETQYF
-	TRBV18	-	TRBJ2-3	TGTGCCAGCTCACCGGCCCGGGACTCCCGCGGCACAGATACGCAGTATTTT	CASSPARDSRGTDTQYF
-	TRBV29-1	-	TRBJ2-3	TGCAGCGTTGACGGTCCGATCGAGGGCACAGATACGCAGTATTTT	CSVDGPIEGTDTQYF
-	TRBV5-1	-	TRBJ2-7	TGCGCCAGCAGCTTGGTCATCTGGGGGCCTTACGAGCAGTACTTC	CASSLVIWGPYEQYF
-	TRBV9	-	TRBJ2-7	TGTGCCAGCAGCCCTTCCTTCTTCTGCTACGAGCAGTACTTC	CASSPSFFCYEQYF
TRBD2	TRBV30	once	TRBJ2-7	TGTGCCTGGAGTGGCGGACTAGCGGGAGGGCCCGGCTACGAGCAGTACTTC	CAWSGGLAGGPGYEQYF
-	TRBV15	-	TRBJ2-2	TGTGCCACCAACGGGGGAGGGAACACCGGGGAGCTGTTTTTT	CATNGGGNTGELFF
TRBD1	TRBV11-2	-	TRBJ2-7	TGTGCCAGCAGCTCAATTACCGGGACAGATTCCCCTGGGGAGCAGTACTTC	CASSSITGTDSPGEQYF
-	TRBV6-6	-	TRBJ1-2	TGTGCCAGCAGTTACTCGAGGGAGGGATATGGCTACACCTTC	CASSYSREGYGYTF
-	TRBV6-6	-	TRBJ1-1	TGTGCCAGCAGCCCCACCCCTGACATGAACACTGAAGCTTTCTTT	CASSPTPDMNTEAFF
TRBD1	TRBV5-4	-	TRBJ1-1	TGTGCCAGCAGCCACGGGACAGCCTTGAACACTGAAGCTTTCTTT	CASSHGTALNTEAFF
-	TRBV19	-	TRBJ2-1	TGTGCCAGTAGCCTCTCCCCGACTTACAATGAGCAGTTCTTC	CASSLSPTYNEQFF
-	TRBV11-3	few	TRBJ2-1	TGTGCCAGCAGCTTAGATCCGCGGGGTGAGCAGTTCTTC	CASSLDPRGEQFF
-	TRBV28	-	TRBJ1-5	TGTGCCAGCAGTTTATGGGTGGGGGACTTTTCGATAGGGCCCCAGCATTTT	CASSLWVGDFSIGPQHF
TRBD2	TRBV14	-	TRBJ2-7	TGTGCCAGCAGCCAAGCTCTCAGCGGGAGTCGGCCAACCGAGCAGTACTTC	CASSQALSGSRPTEQYF
-	TRBV6-6	-	TRBJ1-3	TGTGCCAGCAGCCCCAGATACACCATATATTTT	CASSPRYTIYF
-	TRBV4-1	-	TRBJ1-2	TGCGCCAGCAGCCAAGGAATGGACAGATCCTATGGCTACACCTTC	CASSQGMDRSYGYTF
TRBD1	TRBV4-1	-	TRBJ1-1	TGCGCCAGCAGCCAAGATCGGACCAGGGGGAGGACTGAAGCTTTCTTT	CASSQDRTRGRTEAFF